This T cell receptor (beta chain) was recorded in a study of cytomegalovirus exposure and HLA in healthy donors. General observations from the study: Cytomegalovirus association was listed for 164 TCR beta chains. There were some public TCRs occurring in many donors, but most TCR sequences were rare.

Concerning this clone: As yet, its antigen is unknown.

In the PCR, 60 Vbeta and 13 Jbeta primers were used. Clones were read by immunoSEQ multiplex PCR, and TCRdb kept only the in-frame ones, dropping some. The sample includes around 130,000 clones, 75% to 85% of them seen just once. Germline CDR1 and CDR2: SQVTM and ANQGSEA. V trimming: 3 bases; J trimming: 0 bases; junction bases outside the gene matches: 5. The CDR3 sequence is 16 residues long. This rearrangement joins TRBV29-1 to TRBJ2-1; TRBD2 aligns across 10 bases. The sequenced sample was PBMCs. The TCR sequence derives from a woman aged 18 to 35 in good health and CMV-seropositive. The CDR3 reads CSVEGPSGSSYNEQFF. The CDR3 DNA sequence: TGCAGCGTTGAGGGTCCTAGCGGGAGCTCCTACAATGAGCAGTTCTTC.